The T cell receptor (beta chain) under discussion was sequenced for a study of low-dose radiotherapy and immunotherapy resistance in tumors. Study as a whole: Every two weeks patients got nivolumab 240 mg flat dose, plus ipilimumab 1 mg/kg every six weeks, intravenously. The study administered intravenous cyclophosphamide at 200 mg/m2 every two weeks, one day ahead of radiation and immunotherapy. Patients were on oral aspirin 300 mg taken daily for four cycles from cycle 1 day 1.

The CDR3 is made up of 13 amino acids. The V gene's germline CDR1 is SQVTM and CDR2 ANQGSEA. The V end was cut by 6 bases, the J end by 5 bases, with 14 bases between. Both TCRalpha and TCRbeta chains were reverse transcribed with V-gene-specific primers. TCRs were put through about 20 PCR cycles of amplification with Phusion. A constant-region primer and the V-primer adapter served as the primer pair. TCRdb reanalysed the reads using MiXCR and keeps one entry per CDR3 protein. The repertoire holds 75,000 to 95,000 distinct CDR3 sequences, 8% to 10% seen once, with about 1% in the top ten. Indicated time point: before trial treatment. This clonotype came up many times.

Sequencing was performed on PBMCs, taken before treatment. This sequence originates from a male donor with prostate cancer. The chain combines TRBV29-1 with TRBJ1-5; D possibly corresponds to TRBD1 (6 bases). The CDR3 reads CSVARGRDQPQHF. In DNA, the CDR3 is TGCAGCGTAGCCAGGGGAAGGGATCAGCCCCAGCATTTT.